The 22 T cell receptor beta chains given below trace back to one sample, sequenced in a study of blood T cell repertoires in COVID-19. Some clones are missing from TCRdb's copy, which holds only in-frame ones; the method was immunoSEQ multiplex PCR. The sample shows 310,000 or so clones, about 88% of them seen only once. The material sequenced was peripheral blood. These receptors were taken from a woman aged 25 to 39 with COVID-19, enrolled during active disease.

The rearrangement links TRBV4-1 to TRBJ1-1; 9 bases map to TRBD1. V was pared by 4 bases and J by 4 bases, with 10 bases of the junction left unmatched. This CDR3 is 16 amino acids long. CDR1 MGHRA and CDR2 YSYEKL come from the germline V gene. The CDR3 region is CASSPVDRGKGTEAFF. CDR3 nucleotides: TGCGCCAGCAGCCCCGTGGACAGGGGAAAGGGCACTGAAGCTTTCTTT.

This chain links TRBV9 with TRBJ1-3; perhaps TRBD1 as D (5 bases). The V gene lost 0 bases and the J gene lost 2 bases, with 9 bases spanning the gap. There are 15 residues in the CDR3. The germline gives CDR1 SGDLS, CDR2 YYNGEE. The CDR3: CASSVAPGTGNTIYF. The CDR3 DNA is TGTGCCAGCAGCGTAGCTCCAGGGACTGGAAACACCATATATTTT.

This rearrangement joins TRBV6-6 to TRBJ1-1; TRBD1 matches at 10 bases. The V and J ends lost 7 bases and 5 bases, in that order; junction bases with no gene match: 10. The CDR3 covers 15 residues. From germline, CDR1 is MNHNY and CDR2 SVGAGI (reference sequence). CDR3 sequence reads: CASKVLGQGGTEAFF. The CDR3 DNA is TGTGCCAGCAAGGTATTAGGACAGGGGGGTACTGAAGCTTTCTTT.

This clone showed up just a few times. The CDR3 DNA reads as TGTGCCAGCAGCCCCGAGGGGCTAGCGGGAGGGCCGGATACGCAGTATTTT. Translated: CASSPEGLAGGPDTQYF. V is TRBV7-2 and J is TRBJ2-3; 12 bases line up with TRBD2. The length of the CDR3 is 17 residues. Germline V gene lookup returns CDR1 SGHTA and CDR2 FQGNSA. Trimming at V came to 5 bases and at J to 6 bases, leaving 12 bases not matched to a gene.

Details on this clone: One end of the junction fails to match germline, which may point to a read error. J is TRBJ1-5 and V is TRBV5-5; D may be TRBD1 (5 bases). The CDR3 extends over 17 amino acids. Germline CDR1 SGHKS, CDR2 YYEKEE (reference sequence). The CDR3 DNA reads TGTGCCAGCAGCTTGTTGGAGGGGCAGTCAATCCCTCAGGCCCAGCATTTT. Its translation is CASSLLEGQSIPQAQHF.

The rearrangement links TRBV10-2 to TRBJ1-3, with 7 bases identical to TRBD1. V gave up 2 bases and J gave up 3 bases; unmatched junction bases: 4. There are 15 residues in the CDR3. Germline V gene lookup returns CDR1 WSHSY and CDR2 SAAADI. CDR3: CASSELRGNGNTIYF. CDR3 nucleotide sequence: TGCGCCAGCAGTGAGCTCAGGGGGAATGGAAACACCATATATTTT.

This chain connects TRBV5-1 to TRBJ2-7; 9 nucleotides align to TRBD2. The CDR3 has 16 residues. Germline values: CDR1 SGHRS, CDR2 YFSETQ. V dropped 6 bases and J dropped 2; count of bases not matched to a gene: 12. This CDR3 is CASTTSAGGKPYEQYF. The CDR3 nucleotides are TGCGCCAGCACTACCAGCGCGGGAGGGAAACCCTACGAGCAGTACTTC.

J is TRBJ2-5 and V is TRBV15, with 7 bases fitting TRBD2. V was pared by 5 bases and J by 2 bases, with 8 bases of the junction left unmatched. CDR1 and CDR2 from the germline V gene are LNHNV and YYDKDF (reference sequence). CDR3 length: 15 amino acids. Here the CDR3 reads CATSSDSGGQETQYF. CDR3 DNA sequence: TGTGCCACCAGCTCCGACTCCGGGGGGCAAGAGACCCAGTACTTC.

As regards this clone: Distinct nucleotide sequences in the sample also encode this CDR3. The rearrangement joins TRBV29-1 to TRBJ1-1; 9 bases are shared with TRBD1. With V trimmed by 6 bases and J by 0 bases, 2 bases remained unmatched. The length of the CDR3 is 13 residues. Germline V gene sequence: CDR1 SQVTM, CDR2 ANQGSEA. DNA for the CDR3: TGCAGCGTAGACAGGGGGATGAACACTGAAGCTTTCTTT. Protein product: CSVDRGMNTEAFF.

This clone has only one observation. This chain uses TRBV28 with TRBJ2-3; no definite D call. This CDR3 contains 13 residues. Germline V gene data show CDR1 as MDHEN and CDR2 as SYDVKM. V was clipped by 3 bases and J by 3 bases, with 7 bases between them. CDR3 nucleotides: TGTGCCAGCAGTTTCCGCACTACAGATACGCAGTATTTT. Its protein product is CASSFRTTDTQYF.

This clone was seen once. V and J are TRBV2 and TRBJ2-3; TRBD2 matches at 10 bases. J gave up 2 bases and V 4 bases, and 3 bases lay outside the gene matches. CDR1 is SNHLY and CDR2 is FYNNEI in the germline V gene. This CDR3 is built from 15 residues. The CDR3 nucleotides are TGTGCCAGCAGTGCCGGACTAGCGGCCACAGATACGCAGTATTTT. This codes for CASSAGLAATDTQYF.

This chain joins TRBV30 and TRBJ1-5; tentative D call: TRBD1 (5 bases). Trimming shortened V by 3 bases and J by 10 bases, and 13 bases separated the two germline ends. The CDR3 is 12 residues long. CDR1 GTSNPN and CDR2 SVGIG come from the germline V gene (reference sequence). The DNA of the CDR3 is TGTGCCTGGAGCCCCGGGGGAGGTCCCCAGCATTTT. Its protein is CAWSPGGGPQHF. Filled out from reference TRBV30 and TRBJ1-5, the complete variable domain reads SQTIHQWPATLVQPVGSPLSLECTVEGTSNPNLYWYRQAAGRGLQLLFYSVGIGQISSEVPQNLSASRPQDRQFILSSKKLLLSDSGFYLCAWSPGGGPQHFGDGTRLSIL.

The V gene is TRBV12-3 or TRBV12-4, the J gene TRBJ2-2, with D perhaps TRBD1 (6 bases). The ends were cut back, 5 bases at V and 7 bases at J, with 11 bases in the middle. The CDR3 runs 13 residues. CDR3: CASSNRVGGELFF. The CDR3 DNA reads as TGTGCCAGCAGTAACAGGGTCGGCGGGGAGCTGTTTTTT.

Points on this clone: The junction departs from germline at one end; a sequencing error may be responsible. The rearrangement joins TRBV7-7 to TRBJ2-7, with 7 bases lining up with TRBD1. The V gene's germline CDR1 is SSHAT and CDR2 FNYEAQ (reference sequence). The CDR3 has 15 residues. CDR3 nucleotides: TGTGCTAGCAGCTTAGGTCAGACAGGGCGCTACGAGCAGTACTTC. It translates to CASSLGQTGRYEQYF.

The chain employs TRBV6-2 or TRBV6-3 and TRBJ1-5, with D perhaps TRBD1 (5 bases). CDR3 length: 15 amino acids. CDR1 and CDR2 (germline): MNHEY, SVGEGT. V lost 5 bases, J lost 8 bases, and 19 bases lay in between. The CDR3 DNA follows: TGTGCCAGCAGTCTAATAACAGGCCGTCCGGAGCCCCAGCATTTT. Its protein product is CASSLITGRPEPQHF.

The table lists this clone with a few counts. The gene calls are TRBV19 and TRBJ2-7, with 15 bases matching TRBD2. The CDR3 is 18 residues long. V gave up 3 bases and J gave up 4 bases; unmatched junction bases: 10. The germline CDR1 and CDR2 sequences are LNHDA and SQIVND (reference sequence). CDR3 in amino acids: CASSIVGLAGGPSYEQYF. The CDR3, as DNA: TGTGCCAGTAGTATCGTCGGACTAGCGGGAGGGCCATCGTACGAGCAGTACTTC. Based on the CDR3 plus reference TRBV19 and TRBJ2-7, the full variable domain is DGGITQSPKYLFRKEGQNVTLSCEQNLNHDAMYWYRQDPGQGLRLIYYSQIVNDFQKGDIAEGYSVSREKKESFPLTVTSAQKNPTAFYLCASSIVGLAGGPSYEQYFGPGTRLTVT.

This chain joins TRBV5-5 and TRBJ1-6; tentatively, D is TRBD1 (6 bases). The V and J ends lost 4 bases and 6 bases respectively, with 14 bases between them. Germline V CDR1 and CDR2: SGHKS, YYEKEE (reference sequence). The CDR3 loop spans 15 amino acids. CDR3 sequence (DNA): TGTGCCAGCAGCCTCCCTCGGACAGTTAATTCACCCCTCCACTTT. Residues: CASSLPRTVNSPLHF.

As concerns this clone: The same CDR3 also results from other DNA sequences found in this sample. DNA of the CDR3: TGCGCCAGCAGCCAATATACCGGGACACCCTCCTACGAGCAGTACTTC. Protein: CASSQYTGTPSYEQYF. The chain has TRBV4-1 and TRBJ2-7, with D perhaps TRBD1 (6 bases). In germline, CDR1 is MGHRA, CDR2 YSYEKL. This CDR3 is built from 16 residues. V dropped 2 bases and J dropped 0 bases, with 14 bases sitting between them.

The CDR3 spells CASSQVAGVQFF. In DNA, the CDR3 is TGCGCCAGCAGCCAAGTGGCCGGGGTGCAGTTCTTC. The chain employs TRBV4-3 and TRBJ2-1; the D gene is possibly TRBD2 (5 bases). Trimming took off 1 base at V and 12 bases at J, with 10 bases between the two ends. This CDR3 has 12 amino acids. Germline V gene data show CDR1 as LGHNA and CDR2 as YSLEER.

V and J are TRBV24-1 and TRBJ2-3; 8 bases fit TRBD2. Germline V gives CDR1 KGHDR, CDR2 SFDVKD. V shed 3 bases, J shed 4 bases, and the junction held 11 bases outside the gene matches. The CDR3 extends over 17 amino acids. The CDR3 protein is CATSDPTSGLGADTQYF. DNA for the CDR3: TGTGCCACCAGTGATCCAACTAGCGGACTAGGCGCAGATACGCAGTATTTT.

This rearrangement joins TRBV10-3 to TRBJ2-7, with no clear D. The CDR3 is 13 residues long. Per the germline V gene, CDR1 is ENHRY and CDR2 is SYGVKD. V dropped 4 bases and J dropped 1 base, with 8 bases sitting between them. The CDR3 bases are TGTGCCATCAGTGTTTCAGATTCCTACGAGCAGTACTTC. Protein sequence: CAISVSDSYEQYF.

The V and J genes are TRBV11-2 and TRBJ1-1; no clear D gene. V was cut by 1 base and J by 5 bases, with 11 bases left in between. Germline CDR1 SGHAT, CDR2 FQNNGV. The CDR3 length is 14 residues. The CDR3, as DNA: TGTGCCAGCAGCTTAGCCCCGGGTAGGACTGAAGCTTTCTTT. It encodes CASSLAPGRTEAFF.